The rows below give T cell receptor beta chains drawn from one sample of a study of technical replicates of blood from a handful of donors. Sequenced by immunoSEQ multiplex PCR; TCRdb stores in-frame clones only, minus some. There are some 70,000 clones in the sample; roughly nine tenths occur only once, and approximately 4.8% lies in the top ten. Sequenced sample: PBMCs. The receptor source for this set is a human donor in good health. Some clones in this sample may be carry-over from other donors' samples. Both conserved end residues are trimmed from each CDR3.

CDR3aa: ASSFFLAQNEQF; j_gene: TRBJ2-1; v_gene: TRBV7-9
CDR3aa: ASSLGGSGRNTIY; j_gene: TRBJ1-3; v_gene: TRBV5-1
CDR3aa: ASSQDGFGSSYNEQF; j_gene: TRBJ2-1; v_gene: TRBV4-3
CDR3aa: ASSERSLRKNTEAF; j_gene: TRBJ1-1; v_gene: TRBV2
CDR3aa: ASSSTDTDRPYEQY; j_gene: TRBJ2-7; v_gene: TRBV28
CDR3aa: ASRTGTEKYGYT; j_gene: TRBJ1-2; v_gene: TRBV19
CDR3aa: AIRAQGQGDTEAF; j_gene: TRBJ1-1; v_gene: TRBV10-3
CDR3aa: ASSQSRNVGLR; j_gene: TRBJ1-2; v_gene: TRBV4-2
CDR3aa: AWSGESPGANVLT; j_gene: TRBJ2-6; v_gene: TRBV30
CDR3aa: AWSGDRASYNEQF; j_gene: TRBJ2-1; v_gene: TRBV30
CDR3aa: ACTGNWDEHGYT; j_gene: TRBJ1-2; v_gene: TRBV30
CDR3aa: ASSLSPRTSGKQSTDTQY; j_gene: TRBJ2-3; v_gene: TRBV9
CDR3aa: ASSGGLQMWNEQF; j_gene: TRBJ2-1; v_gene: TRBV25-1
CDR3aa: ASSLDRFEQY; j_gene: TRBJ2-7; v_gene: TRBV11-2
CDR3aa: ASSGLAGGQSYEQY; j_gene: TRBJ2-7; v_gene: TRBV6-1
CDR3aa: AITSGGPNTGELF; j_gene: TRBJ2-2; v_gene: TRBV10-3
CDR3aa: ASVTSGGPREQF; j_gene: TRBJ2-1; v_gene: TRBV6-1
CDR3aa: ASSPLAGKTTDTQY; j_gene: TRBJ2-3; v_gene: TRBV4-2
CDR3aa: ASSAQDRAGYT; j_gene: TRBJ1-2; v_gene: TRBV2
CDR3aa: ASSFSPQETQY; j_gene: TRBJ2-5; v_gene: TRBV5-8
CDR3aa: ASSWPAGDEQF; j_gene: TRBJ2-1; v_gene: TRBV5-1
CDR3aa: ASSIQANYGYT; j_gene: TRBJ1-2; v_gene: TRBV19
CDR3aa: ASSPGQGYNSPLH; j_gene: TRBJ1-6; v_gene: TRBV6-5
CDR3aa: ASSSIRAGEIETQY; j_gene: TRBJ2-5; v_gene: TRBV28
CDR3aa: ASKGGVQSNQPQH; j_gene: TRBJ1-5; v_gene: TRBV6-1
CDR3aa: ASSLVGGAETQY; j_gene: TRBJ2-5; v_gene: TRBV7-9
CDR3aa: ASSGIAGEAYSYNEQF; j_gene: TRBJ2-1; v_gene: TRBV7-2